Listed here is a single T cell receptor beta chain. CDR3 length: 11 residues. Trimming took off 3 bases at V and 7 bases at J, with 6 bases between the two ends. The germline V gene has CDR1 LNHDA and CDR2 SQIVND (reference sequence). Clones were sequenced by immunoSEQ multiplex PCR, and TCRdb holds only the in-frame ones, with some missing. The sample yields about 170,000 clones, roughly 87% seen once. This record belongs to a study of blood T cell repertoires in COVID-19. This clonotype originated in a woman in her 50s with acute or convalescent COVID-19. V is TRBV19 and J is TRBJ1-1; D remains ambiguous. Sequenced sample: peripheral blood. The CDR3 sequence is CASSIQFEAFF. The CDR3 DNA sequence: TGTGCCAGTAGTATTCAGTTTGAAGCTTTCTTT.